The 16 T cell receptor beta chains in this list originate from one sample, sequenced in a study of CD8+CD57+ T cells in acquired aplastic anemia. Profiling of TCR beta VDJ combinations and CDR3 sequences used genomic DNA as template. Each CDR3 protein gets one entry after TCRdb re-called the reads with MiXCR. This sample has some 220,000 distinct CDR3 sequences, with almost 35% found just once. The sample comprised sorted CD4+, CD8+, or CD8+CD57+ T cells (not recorded which) from PBMCs. These receptors were obtained from a human donor in good health, serving as a control.

This clonotype was counted only a few times. V is TRBV19 and J is TRBJ1-4, with D tentatively TRBD1 (6 bases). This CDR3 comprises 15 residues. Germline CDR1 LNHDA, CDR2 SQIVND (reference sequence). Trimming removed 9 bases at V and 0 bases at J, with 14 bases between. The chain's CDR3 is CASRYRAATNEKLFF. The CDR3 DNA reads as TGTGCCAGCCGGTACAGGGCTGCAACTAATGAAAAACTGTTTTTT.

This clonotype showed up many times. The genes are TRBV12-3 or TRBV12-4 and TRBJ2-7; the D is unclear. The CDR3 covers 14 residues. With 2 bases removed from V and 1 base from J, the gap between germline ends came to 9 bases. The CDR3 reads CASSLYRVSYEQYF. CDR3 coding DNA: TGTGCCAGCAGTTTATATCGGGTGTCCTACGAGCAGTACTTC.

The V and J genes are TRBV11-2 and TRBJ1-1; D is uncertain. V was trimmed by 7 bases and J by 2 bases, leaving 8 bases between them. CDR1 is SGHAT and CDR2 is FQNNGV in the germline V gene. The CDR3 contains 12 residues. In DNA, the CDR3 is TGTGCCAGCAACGACGGTAACACTGAAGCTTTCTTT. Residues: CASNDGNTEAFF.

The chain couples TRBV6-5 to TRBJ2-1; D unresolved. Germline lookup yields CDR1 MNHEY and CDR2 SVGAGI. This CDR3 has 11 amino acids. V was trimmed by 7 bases and J by 6 bases, leaving 7 bases between them. The CDR3 protein is CASKGFNEQFF. CDR3 sequence (DNA): TGTGCCAGCAAAGGATTCAATGAGCAGTTCTTC.

Of note for this clonotype: One junction end disagrees with the germline gene, perhaps due to a read error. V is TRBV5-4 and J is TRBJ2-3; a possible D gene is TRBD2 (5 bases). In germline, CDR1 is SGHNT, CDR2 YYREEE (reference sequence). The CDR3 consists of 17 residues. CDR3 region: CASSSAGAGSVADAQYF. The CDR3 nucleotides are TGTGCCAGCAGCTCGGCTGGCGCGGGTTCAGTTGCAGATGCGCAGTATTTT.

The table lists this clonotype with many counts. The J gene is TRBJ2-7, the V gene TRBV2; D ambiguous. Trimming took off 4 bases at V and 3 bases at J, with 4 bases between the two ends. The CDR3 totals 11 residues. Per the germline V gene, CDR1 is SNHLY and CDR2 is FYNNEI. The CDR3 region is CASSVFYEQYF. CDR3 sequence (DNA): TGTGCCAGCAGTGTTTTCTACGAGCAGTACTTC. Drawing the rest from reference TRBV2 and TRBJ2-7, the complete variable domain is EPEVTQTPSHQVTQMGQEVILRCVPISNHLYFYWYRQILGQKVEFLVSFYNNEISEKSEIFDDQFSVERPDGSNFTLKIRSTKLEDSAMYFCASSVFYEQYFGPGTRLTVT.

Note on this clonotype: An end of the junction does not agree with germline; a read error may underlie this. The V gene is TRBV24-1, the J gene TRBJ2-1; 7 bases align to TRBD2. The CDR3 contains 13 residues. Per germline, CDR1 KGHDR and CDR2 SFDVKD. For the CDR3, the DNA is TGTGCCAGCAGTTGGACTAGGTCGGATGAGCAGTTCTTC. Its protein is CASSWTRSDEQFF.

Many counts were recorded for this clonotype. The chain employs TRBV9 and TRBJ2-5; D is ambiguous. Looked up from germline, CDR1 is SGDLS and CDR2 is YYNGEE. There are 13 residues in the CDR3. With 0 bases removed from V and 1 base from J, the gap between germline ends came to 4 bases. CDR3 in amino acids: CASSVDSQETQYF. In nucleotides, the CDR3 is TGTGCCAGCAGCGTAGATTCCCAAGAGACCCAGTACTTC.

The chain is built from TRBV6-5 and TRBJ2-7, with 10 bases matching TRBD1. Trimming removed 4 bases from V and 0 bases from J; junction bases left unmatched: 6. Looked up from germline, CDR1 is MNHEY and CDR2 is SVGAGI. The CDR3 length is 16 residues. CDR3 loop: CASSSWTGGSSYEQYF. Written as DNA, the CDR3 is TGTGCCAGCAGTTCTTGGACAGGGGGTAGCTCCTACGAGCAGTACTTC.

Only one count was recorded for this clonotype. The chain links TRBV15 to TRBJ2-7; D remains ambiguous. V lost 4 bases to trimming and J lost 3 bases, with 10 bases between them. The CDR3 has 13 residues. Per the germline V gene, CDR1 is LNHNV and CDR2 is YYDKDF (reference sequence). The CDR3 protein is CATSKSSFYEQYF. CDR3 sequence (DNA): TGTGCCACCAGCAAATCCAGCTTCTACGAGCAGTACTTC.

The chain recombines TRBV2 with TRBJ1-1; D may be TRBD1 (6 bases). CDR1 is SNHLY, CDR2 FYNNEI, per germline. The V end lost 4 bases, the J end lost 2 bases, and 11 bases lay between the germline ends. This CDR3 comprises 14 residues. The chain's CDR3 is CASSGQDSNTEAFF. Written as DNA, the CDR3 is TGTGCCAGCAGTGGACAGGACTCAAACACTGAAGCTTTCTTT.

J is TRBJ2-5 and V is TRBV15; 9 nucleotides match TRBD1. J was trimmed by 5 bases and V by 6 bases; bases with no gene match: 7. The CDR3 is 14 residues long. Germline values: CDR1 LNHNV, CDR2 YYDKDF (reference sequence). The CDR3 here is CATSTGQGRETQYF. CDR3 bases: TGTGCCACCAGTACGGGACAGGGTAGGGAGACCCAGTACTTC.

The chain is built from TRBV20-1 and TRBJ2-1; 9 bases agree with TRBD1. From germline, CDR1 is DFQATT and CDR2 SNEGSKA (reference sequence). The CDR3 is made up of 15 amino acids. Trimming at V came to 1 base and at J to 7 bases, leaving 8 bases not matched to a gene. The CDR3 sequence: CSARATDRGQNEQFF. CDR3 DNA: TGCAGTGCTAGAGCCACGGACAGGGGTCAGAATGAGCAGTTCTTC.

Ten or more counts support this clonotype. This chain joins TRBV20-1 and TRBJ1-3; D remains unclear. Germline V lookup: CDR1 DFQATT, CDR2 SNEGSKA (reference sequence). This CDR3 region has 13 residues. V gave up 8 bases and J gave up 0 bases, with 11 bases separating them. Here the CDR3 DNA reads TGCAGTCAGCAGTCTATCTCTGGAAACACCATATATTTT. Encoded protein: CSQQSISGNTIYF.

On this clonotype itself: Possible read error: a much larger clone is one base away. The V and J genes are TRBV10-3 and TRBJ2-7; weak D call: TRBD1 (5 bases). The CDR3 is made up of 15 amino acids. Trimming stripped 10 bases from V and 0 bases from J, with 19 bases between. From germline, CDR1 is ENHRY and CDR2 SYGVKD. DNA of the CDR3: TGTGCCAGCTACGAACAGGAGCTCTACTCCTACGAGCAGTACTTC. Amino acids: CASYEQELYSYEQYF.

With regard to this clonotype: The conserved closing phenylalanine or tryptophan is absent in this CDR3, likely reflecting a read error. The gene calls are TRBV5-1 and TRBJ1-3; D not certain. This CDR3 comprises 14 residues. The V end was cut by 0 bases, the J end by 1 base, with 5 bases between. Germline V gene data show CDR1 as SGHRS and CDR2 as YFSETQ. The CDR3 region is CASSLGGSGNTIYS. The CDR3 region has the DNA TGCGCCAGCAGCTTGGGGGGTTCTGGAAACACCATATATTCT.